This T cell receptor (beta chain) emerged from a study of T-cell memory formation after mild COVID-19. The overall study: Clusters of TCRs were largely donor specific. Study-level points and caveats: The study found balanced CD4/CD8 in clones contracting day 15 to 85 and a CD4+ lean in later expanders. The main location of contracting CD4+ clones was CM and EM, and that of contracting CD8+ clones was EMRA.

This clonotype was detected many times. Antigen specificity is unknown. MiXCR was run by TCRdb on the 5' RACE reads, yielding one entry per CDR3 protein. The data hold roughly 300,000 distinct CDR3 sequences, with 15% to 20% observed a single time. The V end was cut by 1 base, the J end by 4 bases, with 9 bases between. The CDR3 length is 14 residues. The V and J genes are TRBV12-3 or TRBV12-4 and TRBJ2-3; perhaps TRBD1 as D (5 bases). Sequences were obtained from PBMCs or a T cell subset sorted from them (not recorded which). This TCR derives from a man aged 18 to 30 who had mild COVID-19 (a few samples of this study predate the infection). Cell type and time point are not known. The CDR3, as DNA: TGTGCCAGCAGTTTAGAAGGGGCCCCAGATACGCAGTATTTT. It codes for CASSLEGAPDTQYF.